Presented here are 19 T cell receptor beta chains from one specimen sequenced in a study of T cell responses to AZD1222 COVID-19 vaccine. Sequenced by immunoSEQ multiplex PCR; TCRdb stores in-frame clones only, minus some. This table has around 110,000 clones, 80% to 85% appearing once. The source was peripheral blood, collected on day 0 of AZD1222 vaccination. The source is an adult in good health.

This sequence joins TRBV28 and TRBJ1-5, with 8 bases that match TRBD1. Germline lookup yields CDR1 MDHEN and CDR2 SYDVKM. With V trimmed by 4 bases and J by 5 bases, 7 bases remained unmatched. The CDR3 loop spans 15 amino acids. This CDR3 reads CASSSFSGGYQPQHF. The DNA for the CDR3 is TGTGCCAGCAGTTCATTTTCAGGGGGCTATCAGCCCCAGCATTTT.

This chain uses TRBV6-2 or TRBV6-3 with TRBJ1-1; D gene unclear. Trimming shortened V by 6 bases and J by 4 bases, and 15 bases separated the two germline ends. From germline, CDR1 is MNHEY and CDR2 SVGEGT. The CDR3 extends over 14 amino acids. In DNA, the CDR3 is TGTGCCAGCAGCGGCATAGGGAGGAGCACTGAAGCTTTCTTT. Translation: CASSGIGRSTEAFF.

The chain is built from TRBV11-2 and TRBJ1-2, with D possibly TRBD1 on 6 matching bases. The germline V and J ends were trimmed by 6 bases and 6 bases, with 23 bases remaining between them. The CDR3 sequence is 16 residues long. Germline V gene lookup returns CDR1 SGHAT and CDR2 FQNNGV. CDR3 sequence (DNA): TGTGCCAGCAGTCTAGGGGGGAGAATAATGACGAATGGCTACACCTTC. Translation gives CASSLGGRIMTNGYTF.

CDR3 region: CAVLDSTGIDGYTF. CDR3 nucleotides: TGTGCCGTCCTTGACAGTACAGGGATCGATGGCTACACCTTC. This chain links TRBV6-5 with TRBJ1-2; D may be TRBD1 (6 bases). Germline CDR1 reads MNHEY; CDR2 reads SVGAGI. The CDR3 totals 14 residues. V gave up 11 bases and J gave up 6 bases, with 22 bases separating them.

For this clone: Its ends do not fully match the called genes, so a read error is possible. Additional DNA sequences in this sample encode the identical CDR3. The CDR3 spells CATSDYNEQFF. CDR3 bases: TGTGCCACAAGTGACTACAATGAGCAGTTCTTC. This sequence joins TRBV24-1 and TRBJ2-1; the D is unclear. From germline, CDR1 is KGHDR and CDR2 SFDVKD. This CDR3 spans 11 amino acids.

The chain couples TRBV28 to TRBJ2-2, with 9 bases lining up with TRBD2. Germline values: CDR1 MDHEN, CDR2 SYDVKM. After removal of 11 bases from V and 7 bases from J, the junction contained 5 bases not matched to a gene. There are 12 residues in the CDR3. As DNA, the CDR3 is TGTGCCTGCGGGAGGGCCGGCGGGGAGCTGTTTTTT. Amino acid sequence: CACGRAGGELFF.

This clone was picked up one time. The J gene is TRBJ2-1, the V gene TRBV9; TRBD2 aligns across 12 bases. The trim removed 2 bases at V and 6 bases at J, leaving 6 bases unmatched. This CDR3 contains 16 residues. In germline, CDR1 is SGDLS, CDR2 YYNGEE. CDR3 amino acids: CASSVTASGRANEQFF. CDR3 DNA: TGTGCCAGCAGCGTGACGGCTAGCGGGAGGGCCAATGAGCAGTTCTTC.

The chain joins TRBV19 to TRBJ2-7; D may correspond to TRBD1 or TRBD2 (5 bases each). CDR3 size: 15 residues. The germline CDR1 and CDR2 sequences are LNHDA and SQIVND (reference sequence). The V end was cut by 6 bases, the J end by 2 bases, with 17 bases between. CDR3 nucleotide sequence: TGTGCCAGTAGGGACGGGGCCGGAGGCACCTACGAGCAGTACTTC. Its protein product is CASRDGAGGTYEQYF.

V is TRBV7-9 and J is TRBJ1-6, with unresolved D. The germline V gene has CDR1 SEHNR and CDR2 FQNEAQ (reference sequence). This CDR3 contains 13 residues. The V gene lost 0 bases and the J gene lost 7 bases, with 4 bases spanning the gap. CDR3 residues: CASSLARNSPLHF. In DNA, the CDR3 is TGTGCCAGCAGCTTAGCGCGAAATTCACCCCTCCACTTT.

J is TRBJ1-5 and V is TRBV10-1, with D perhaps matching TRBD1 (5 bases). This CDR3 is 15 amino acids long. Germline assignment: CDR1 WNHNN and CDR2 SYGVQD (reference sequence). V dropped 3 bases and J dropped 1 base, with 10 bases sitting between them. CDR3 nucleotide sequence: TGCGCCAGCAGTGAAGGGGAGAGGAGCAATCAGCCCCAGCATTTT. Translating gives CASSEGERSNQPQHF.

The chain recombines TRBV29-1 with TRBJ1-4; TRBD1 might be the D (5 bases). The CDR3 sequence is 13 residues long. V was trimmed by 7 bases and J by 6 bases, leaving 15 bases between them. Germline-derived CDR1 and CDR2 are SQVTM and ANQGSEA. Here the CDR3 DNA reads TGCAGCGGAACCGGGACGATGGATGAAAAACTGTTTTTT. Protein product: CSGTGTMDEKLFF.

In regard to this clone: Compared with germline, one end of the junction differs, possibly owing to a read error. As DNA, the CDR3 is TGCGCCAGCAGCCAGGGGACAGGGGGGGTCTCGGATACACAGTATTTT. Residues: CASSQGTGGVSDTQYF. The chain uses TRBV4-3 and TRBJ2-3, with TRBD1 matching over 11 bases. The germline V gene encodes CDR1 LGHNA and CDR2 YSLEER. The CDR3 runs 16 residues.

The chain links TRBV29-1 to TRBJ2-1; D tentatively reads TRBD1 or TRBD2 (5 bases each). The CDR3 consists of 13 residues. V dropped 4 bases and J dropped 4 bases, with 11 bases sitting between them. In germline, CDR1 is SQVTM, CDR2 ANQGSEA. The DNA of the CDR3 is TGCAGCGTTGCAGGGAGTGGATACAATGAGCAGTTCTTC. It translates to CSVAGSGYNEQFF.

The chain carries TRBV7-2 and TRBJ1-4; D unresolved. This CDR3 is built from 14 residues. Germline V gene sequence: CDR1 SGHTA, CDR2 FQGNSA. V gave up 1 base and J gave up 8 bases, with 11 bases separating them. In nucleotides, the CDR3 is TGTGCCAGCAGCTTAGGGGGTGTTAACGAAAAACTGTTTTTT. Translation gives CASSLGGVNEKLFF.

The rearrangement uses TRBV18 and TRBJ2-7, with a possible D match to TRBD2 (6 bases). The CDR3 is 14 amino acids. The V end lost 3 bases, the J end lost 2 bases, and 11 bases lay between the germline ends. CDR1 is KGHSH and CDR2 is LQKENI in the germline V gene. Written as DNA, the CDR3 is TGTGCCAGCTCACCCGCGGGACCTCCCTACGAGCAGTACTTC. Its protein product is CASSPAGPPYEQYF.

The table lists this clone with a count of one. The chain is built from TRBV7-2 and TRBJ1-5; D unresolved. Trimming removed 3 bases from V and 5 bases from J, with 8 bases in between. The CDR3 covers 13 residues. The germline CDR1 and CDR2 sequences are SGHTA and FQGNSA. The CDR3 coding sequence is TGTGCCAGCAGCTTCGACCGTTATCAGCCCCAGCATTTT. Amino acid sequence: CASSFDRYQPQHF.

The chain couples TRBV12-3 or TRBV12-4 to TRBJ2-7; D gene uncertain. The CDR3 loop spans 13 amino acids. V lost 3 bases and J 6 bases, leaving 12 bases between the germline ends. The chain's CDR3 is CASSFWENSEQYF. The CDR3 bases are TGTGCCAGCAGTTTTTGGGAAAACTCCGAGCAGTACTTC.

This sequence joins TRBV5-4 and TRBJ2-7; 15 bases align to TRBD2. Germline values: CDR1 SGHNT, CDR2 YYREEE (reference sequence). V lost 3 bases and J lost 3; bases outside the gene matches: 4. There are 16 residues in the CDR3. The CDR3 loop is CASSSGTSGRFYEQYF. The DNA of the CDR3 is TGTGCCAGCAGCTCGGGGACTAGCGGGAGGTTCTACGAGCAGTACTTC.

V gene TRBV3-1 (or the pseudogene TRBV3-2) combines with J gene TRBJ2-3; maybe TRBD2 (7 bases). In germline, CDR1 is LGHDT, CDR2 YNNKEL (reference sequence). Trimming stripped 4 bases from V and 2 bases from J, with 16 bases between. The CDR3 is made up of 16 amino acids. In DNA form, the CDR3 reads TGTGCCAGCAGCCTCGGCGCGGGGGCGAACACAGATACGCAGTATTTT. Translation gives CASSLGAGANTDTQYF.